This entry lists 14 T cell receptor beta chains sequenced from one sample in a study of T-cell memory formation after mild COVID-19. MiXCR, run by TCRdb on the 5' RACE reads, gives a single entry per CDR3 protein. Of roughly 80,000 distinct CDR3 sequences listed, about 15% are singletons. Sequenced: PBMCs or a T cell subset sorted from them (not recorded which). These receptor sequences come from an adult woman who had mild COVID-19 (a few samples of this study predate the infection). Cell type and time point are not known.

This clonotype was seen more than once but under ten times. The chain is built from TRBV7-9 and TRBJ2-1; 11 bases line up with TRBD2. Germline CDR1 is SEHNR and CDR2 is FQNEAQ (reference sequence). V dropped 8 bases and J dropped 6; count of bases not matched to a gene: 12. The CDR3 contains 16 residues. The CDR3, as DNA: TGTGCCAGCTCCCTAGCGGGAGGAATATTCGGCAATGAGCAGTTCTTC. It specifies CASSLAGGIFGNEQFF.

This chain uses TRBV7-2 with TRBJ2-3, with 7 bases identical to TRBD2. CDR3 length: 17 residues. Per the germline V gene, CDR1 is SGHTA and CDR2 is FQGNSA. The ends lost 1 base at V and 0 bases at J; junction bases unmatched: 7. In DNA, the CDR3 is TGTGCCAGCAGCTTAGATCCCTTTAGCGGGAGCACAGATACGCAGTATTTT. Translation gives CASSLDPFSGSTDTQYF.

This clonotype came up a few times. J is TRBJ2-7 and V is TRBV3-1; D might be TRBD1 or TRBD2, each matching 5 bases. The V gene's germline CDR1 is LGHDT and CDR2 YNNKEL (reference sequence). Trimming took off 4 bases at V and 5 bases at J, with 12 bases between the two ends. The CDR3 length is 13 residues. The CDR3 DNA sequence: TGTGCCAGCAGCCCCCGGGGACGCCACGAGCAGTACTTC. It is translated as CASSPRGRHEQYF.

This clonotype was detected a few times. The chain uses TRBV12-3 or TRBV12-4 and TRBJ1-2; D remains ambiguous. The CDR3 is 14 amino acids. V lost 2 bases and J 6 bases, leaving 13 bases between the germline ends. The CDR3 is CASSLYRTPDGYTF. The CDR3 bases are TGTGCCAGCAGTTTATATCGGACCCCGGATGGCTACACCTTC.

The rearrangement uses TRBV6-2 or TRBV6-3 and TRBJ2-1; D call uncertain. Trimming pared 8 bases from V and 10 bases from J, leaving 12 bases between. The CDR3 has 11 amino acids. The germline gives CDR1 MNHEY, CDR2 SVGEGT. CDR3: CASDSGREQFF. The CDR3 DNA sequence: TGTGCCAGCGATAGTGGGCGCGAGCAGTTCTTC.

This clonotype was observed once. The chain recombines TRBV15 with TRBJ2-1, with D tentatively TRBD2 (6 bases). In germline, CDR1 is LNHNV, CDR2 YYDKDF (reference sequence). V was pared by 3 bases and J by 4 bases, with 13 bases between. The CDR3 has 15 amino acids. The CDR3 nucleotides are TGTGCCACCAGCAGCGCCAGCGGAGGGTACAATGAGCAGTTCTTC. Amino acids: CATSSASGGYNEQFF.

This clonotype was observed a few times. DNA for the CDR3: TGTGCCAGCAGTGAAGCGGAATTGGTTCAGAAATCAGATACGCAGTATTTT. As protein: CASSEAELVQKSDTQYF. The chain has TRBV2 and TRBJ2-3; D unresolved. Deletions cut 0 bases from V and 4 bases from J, with 17 bases between. The germline gives CDR1 SNHLY, CDR2 FYNNEI. This CDR3 has 17 amino acids.

This clonotype was picked up a small number of times. The chain combines TRBV11-2 with TRBJ2-5; D perhaps matches TRBD2 (5 bases). The germline gives CDR1 SGHAT, CDR2 FQNNGV. The CDR3 sequence is 14 residues long. The V and J ends lost 1 base and 5 bases respectively, with 11 bases between them. DNA for the CDR3: TGTGCCAGCAGCTTAGTGAGCGGCGCGGAGACCCAGTACTTC. Protein product: CASSLVSGAETQYF.

This clonotype was observed a handful of times. The rearrangement links TRBV20-1 to TRBJ2-2; 7 positions match TRBD1. V trimming: 5 bases; J trimming: 6 bases; junction bases outside the gene matches: 12. Germline CDR1 reads DFQATT; CDR2 reads SNEGSKA (reference sequence). This CDR3 is built from 15 residues. CDR3 residues: CSAGPYDRAPGELFF. CDR3 coding DNA: TGCAGTGCTGGCCCATATGACAGGGCACCCGGGGAGCTGTTTTTT.

This clonotype has just a few counts. The V call is TRBV5-1, the J call TRBJ2-1; 11 bases map to TRBD2. CDR3 length: 18 residues. Germline V gives CDR1 SGHRS, CDR2 YFSETQ. With 0 bases clipped from V and 2 bases from J, the junction kept 7 bases outside the gene matches. CDR3 region: CASSLELAGVVTYNEQFF. The CDR3 DNA reads as TGCGCCAGCAGCTTGGAACTAGCGGGAGTAGTAACCTACAATGAGCAGTTCTTC. The complete variable domain, with remaining parts taken from reference TRBV5-1 and TRBJ2-1, reads KAGVTQTPRYLIKTRGQQVTLSCSPISGHRSVSWYQQTPGQGLQFLFEYFSETQRNKGNFPGRFSGRQFSNSRSEMNVSTLELGDSALYLCASSLELAGVVTYNEQFFGPGTRLTVL.

The chain has TRBV15 and TRBJ1-1; D gene uncertain. CDR1 LNHNV and CDR2 YYDKDF come from the germline V gene (reference sequence). V shed 4 bases and J shed 0 bases, with 9 bases lying between them. The CDR3 has 14 amino acids. This CDR3 is CATSTLKVNTEAFF. The CDR3 DNA reads as TGTGCCACCAGCACCCTAAAGGTGAACACTGAAGCTTTCTTT.

This clonotype was seen repeatedly, ten times or more. The chain recombines TRBV19 with TRBJ1-1; D is uncertain. V lost 5 bases and J lost 6, with 16 bases in between. The CDR3 totals 14 residues. Germline loops: CDR1 LNHDA, CDR2 SQIVND (reference sequence). The CDR3 reads CASSVASGVPEAFF. DNA of the CDR3: TGTGCCAGTAGTGTGGCCTCGGGTGTTCCTGAAGCTTTCTTT.

The genes are TRBV29-1 and TRBJ2-1; TRBD1 aligns across 10 bases. V was clipped by 2 bases and J by 1 base; unmatched bases: 14. Germline-derived CDR1 and CDR2 are SQVTM and ANQGSEA. This CDR3 has 19 amino acids. The CDR3: CSVEWPGQGTVWSYNEQFF. For the CDR3, the DNA is TGCAGCGTTGAATGGCCGGGACAGGGGACCGTCTGGTCCTACAATGAGCAGTTCTTC.

This chain uses TRBV6-2 or TRBV6-3 with TRBJ2-7; tentatively, D is TRBD2 (6 bases). CDR1 MNHEY and CDR2 SVGEGT come from the germline V gene. V lost 2 bases to trimming and J lost 6 bases, with 17 bases between them. The CDR3 consists of 15 residues. CDR3 bases: TGTGCCAGCAGTTACGCCTCACTCGGGGGAAGCGAGCAGTACTTC. Encoded protein: CASSYASLGGSEQYF.